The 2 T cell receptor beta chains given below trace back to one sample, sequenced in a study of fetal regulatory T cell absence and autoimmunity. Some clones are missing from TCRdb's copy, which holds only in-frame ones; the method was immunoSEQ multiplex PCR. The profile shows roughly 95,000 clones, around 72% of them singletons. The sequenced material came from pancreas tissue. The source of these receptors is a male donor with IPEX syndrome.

As DNA, the CDR3 is TGTGCCAGCAGCGTAGGGACAGGGGGCTGGACGGATACGCAGTATTTT. Protein product: CASSVGTGGWTDTQYF. The gene calls are TRBV9 and TRBJ2-3, with 11 bases that match TRBD1. Losses at the gene ends were 0 bases for V and 6 bases for J; bases not matched to a gene: 6. There are 16 residues in the CDR3. Looked up from germline, CDR1 is SGDLS and CDR2 is YYNGEE.

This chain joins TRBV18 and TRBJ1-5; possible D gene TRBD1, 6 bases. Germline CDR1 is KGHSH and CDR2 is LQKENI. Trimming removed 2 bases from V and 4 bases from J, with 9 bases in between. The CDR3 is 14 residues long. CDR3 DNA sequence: TGTGCCAGCTCACCAGGGACACGAAATCAGCCCCAGCATTTT. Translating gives CASSPGTRNQPQHF.